The 22 T cell receptor beta chains in this list originate from one sample, sequenced in a study of long-term antiretroviral therapy in people with HIV. Investigators performed immunoSEQ version v3.0 at survey level. Here immunoSEQ multiplex PCR was the method, and the copy in TCRdb shows in-frame clones only, minus some. The profile shows approximately 15,000 clones, 84% of them singletons. The material sequenced was unsorted PBMCs, taken 0.1 years after starting antiretroviral therapy. The receptors originated from a man aged 18 to 30 with HIV.

The V gene is TRBV9, the J gene TRBJ1-1; possible D gene TRBD1, 5 bases. Germline values: CDR1 SGDLS, CDR2 YYNGEE. V was shortened by 4 bases and J by 1 base, with 11 bases between the two germline ends. The CDR3 spans 14 residues. DNA for the CDR3: TGTGCCAGCAGCCCCCGTGGGGGGAACACTGAAGCTTTCTTT. Encoded protein: CASSPRGGNTEAFF.

The chain couples TRBV7-2 to TRBJ1-1; D gene uncertain. The CDR3 length is 14 residues. From germline, CDR1 is SGHTA and CDR2 FQGNSA. Trimming left V 5 bases short and J 1 base short, with 11 bases between. The CDR3 loop is CASSLSGKNTEAFF. The CDR3 DNA follows: TGTGCCAGCAGCCTCTCTGGTAAGAACACTGAAGCTTTCTTT. The whole variable domain, remainder taken from reference TRBV7-2 and TRBJ1-1, is GAGVSQSPSNKVTEKGKDVELRCDPISGHTALYWYRQSLGQGLEFLIYFQGNSAPDKSGLPSDRFSAERTGGSVSTLTIQRTQQEDSAVYLCASSLSGKNTEAFFGQGTRLTVV.

The V gene is TRBV6-5, the J gene TRBJ2-1; D unclear. From germline, CDR1 is MNHEY and CDR2 SVGAGI. The germline V and J ends were trimmed by 0 bases and 5 bases, with 14 bases remaining between them. The CDR3 has 16 amino acids. The CDR3 protein is CASSYSLEVVHNEQFF. In DNA form, the CDR3 reads TGTGCCAGCAGTTACTCGCTGGAAGTCGTACACAATGAGCAGTTCTTC.

CDR3 sequence: CASSLGLGGETQYF. In DNA, the CDR3 is TGTGCCAGCAGCCTCGGACTAGGAGGAGAGACCCAGTACTTC. The chain recombines TRBV7-9 with TRBJ2-5; 7 nucleotides line up with TRBD2. Germline loops: CDR1 SEHNR, CDR2 FQNEAQ (reference sequence). CDR3 length equals 14 residues. J gave up 4 bases and V 5 bases, and 7 bases lay outside the gene matches.

The chain joins TRBV13 to TRBJ1-6; weak D call: TRBD1 (5 bases). The germline V and J ends were trimmed by 6 bases and 5 bases, with 11 bases remaining between them. Germline V gives CDR1 PRHDT, CDR2 FYEKMQ (reference sequence). The length of the CDR3 is 14 residues. CDR3 DNA sequence: TGTGCCAGCAGGGGGGACGGAAATAATTCACCCCTCCACTTT. This gives the protein CASRGDGNNSPLHF. Combining the CDR3 with reference TRBV13 and TRBJ1-6 gives the whole variable domain AAGVIQSPRHLIKEKRETATLKCYPIPRHDTVYWYQQGPGQDPQFLISFYEKMQSDKGSIPDRFSAQQFSDYHSELNMSSLELGDSALYFCASRGDGNNSPLHFGNGTRLTVT.

In this sample, this clone turned up once. The V call is TRBV15, the J call TRBJ2-5, with a weak D call TRBD1 (6 bases). CDR1 is LNHNV, CDR2 YYDKDF, per germline (reference sequence). CDR3 length: 13 amino acids. Deletions cut 5 bases from V and 2 bases from J, with 9 bases between. This CDR3 is CATSRDIQETQYF. As DNA, the CDR3 is TGTGCCACCAGCCGGGACATACAAGAGACCCAGTACTTC.

This clone has just a few counts. The genes are TRBV7-6 and TRBJ2-1, with D perhaps TRBD2 (5 bases). The ends were cut back, 6 bases at V and 2 bases at J, with 11 bases in the middle. CDR1 and CDR2 from the germline V gene are SGHVS and FNYEAQ. The CDR3 sequence is 14 residues long. The CDR3 DNA sequence: TGTGCCAGCAGTCTAAGCGGACCCTACAATGAGCAGTTCTTC. Amino acid sequence: CASSLSGPYNEQFF.

V and J are TRBV14 and TRBJ2-7; D may match TRBD1 or TRBD2 (6 bases each). This CDR3 comprises 13 residues. Germline CDR1 SGHDN, CDR2 FVKESK. The V and J ends lost 3 bases and 4 bases respectively, with 10 bases between them. Here the CDR3 DNA reads TGTGCCAGCAGCCAGTGGGGGGCTTACGAGCAGTACTTC. This codes for CASSQWGAYEQYF.

The V and J genes are TRBV5-4 and TRBJ2-3; D remains unclear. Looked up from germline, CDR1 is SGHNT and CDR2 is YYREEE (reference sequence). The CDR3 sequence is 13 residues long. V was trimmed by 0 bases and J by 3 bases, leaving 5 bases between them. This CDR3 reads CASSLGITDTQYF. CDR3 DNA sequence: TGTGCCAGCAGCTTGGGGATTACAGATACGCAGTATTTT.

The V gene is TRBV4-3, the J gene TRBJ1-1; D is uncertain. There are 16 residues in the CDR3. The germline V gene encodes CDR1 LGHNA and CDR2 YSLEER. V dropped 0 bases and J dropped 0 bases, with 11 bases sitting between them. CDR3 sequence: CASSQDGSEMNTEAFF. The CDR3 nucleotides read TGCGCCAGCAGCCAAGACGGCTCTGAGATGAACACTGAAGCTTTCTTT.

The gene calls are TRBV5-6 and TRBJ1-2; TRBD1 agrees at 8 bases. V lost 3 bases to trimming and J lost 3 bases; unmatched junction nucleotides: 13. This CDR3 has 17 amino acids. CDR1 is SGHDT, CDR2 YYEEEE, per germline. This CDR3 is CASSSPRTAGGYYGYTF. The CDR3, as DNA: TGTGCCAGCAGCTCCCCTCGGACCGCAGGGGGCTACTATGGCTACACCTTC.

The chain couples TRBV9 to TRBJ2-3, with a tentative D call TRBD2 (7 bases). Per the germline V gene, CDR1 is SGDLS and CDR2 is YYNGEE. With 0 bases removed from V and 5 bases from J, the gap between germline ends came to 10 bases. There are 14 residues in the CDR3. CDR3: CASSVEGGGDTQYF. The CDR3 DNA reads TGTGCCAGCAGCGTAGAAGGGGGGGGAGATACGCAGTATTTT.

This sequence joins TRBV4-3 and TRBJ2-1, with 7 positions matching TRBD2. Per germline, CDR1 LGHNA and CDR2 YSLEER. CDR3 length: 17 amino acids. V lost 1 base to trimming and J lost 4 bases; unmatched junction nucleotides: 10. CDR3: CASSQVLGLADYNEQFF. DNA of the CDR3: TGCGCCAGCAGCCAAGTCTTAGGGCTAGCGGATTACAATGAGCAGTTCTTC.

The chain combines TRBV4-2 with TRBJ2-3, with 7 nucleotides matching TRBD2. Germline V lookup: CDR1 LGHNA, CDR2 YNFKEQ. The CDR3 is 20 residues long. The trim removed 0 bases at V and 1 base at J, leaving 16 bases unmatched. CDR3 in DNA: TGTGCCAGCAGCCAAGATTTTTTGGCGGGAGTGGTTGTAGGCACAGATACGCAGTATTTT. Translated, it gives CASSQDFLAGVVVGTDTQYF.

The rearrangement links TRBV12-5 to TRBJ1-1, with D tentatively TRBD1 (5 bases). Germline V gene lookup returns CDR1 LGHNT and CDR2 FRNRAP. This CDR3 has 13 amino acids. Trimming removed 7 bases at V and 5 bases at J, with 14 bases between. The CDR3 sequence: CASVQGGWTEAFF. CDR3 nucleotide sequence: TGTGCTAGTGTCCAGGGAGGGTGGACTGAAGCTTTCTTT.

The sample holds a few counts of this clone. The genes are TRBV9 and TRBJ1-1; weak D call: TRBD1 (5 bases). The V gene's germline CDR1 is SGDLS and CDR2 YYNGEE. CDR3 size: 14 residues. V was clipped by 0 bases and J by 7 bases, with 13 bases between them. CDR3 sequence: CASSVGGTRGEAFF. The DNA of the CDR3 is TGTGCCAGCAGCGTAGGAGGGACCCGGGGTGAAGCTTTCTTT. Complete variable domain (other parts from reference TRBV9 and TRBJ1-1): DSGVTQTPKHLITATGQRVTLRCSPRSGDLSVYWYQQSLDQGLQFLIQYYNGEERAKGNILERFSAQQFPDLHSELNLSSLELGDSALYFCASSVGGTRGEAFFGQGTRLTVV.

The chain joins TRBV28 to TRBJ1-4, with 9 bases lining up with TRBD1. The CDR3 covers 16 residues. The ends lost 5 bases at V and 8 bases at J; junction bases unmatched: 12. The germline gives CDR1 MDHEN, CDR2 SYDVKM. The CDR3: CASSTSEWDRDEKLFF. CDR3 DNA: TGTGCCAGCAGTACCTCAGAATGGGACAGGGACGAAAAACTGTTTTTT.

The V call is TRBV4-1, the J call TRBJ1-1, with D maybe TRBD1 (5 bases). The germline V gene has CDR1 MGHRA and CDR2 YSYEKL. Trimming took off 2 bases at V and 1 base at J, with 14 bases between the two ends. The CDR3 spans 16 residues. The CDR3 DNA reads TGCGCCAGCAGCCAATCGCCAGAGAGGGGGAACACTGAAGCTTTCTTT. Translated: CASSQSPERGNTEAFF.

This clone was counted only a few times. This chain joins TRBV6-1 and TRBJ1-4; D is unresolved. Trimming took off 2 bases at V and 0 bases at J, with 7 bases between the two ends. This CDR3 spans 15 amino acids. Germline V gene sequence: CDR1 MNHNS, CDR2 SASEGT. CDR3 region: CASSESTTTNEKLFF. In DNA, the CDR3 is TGTGCCAGCAGTGAATCAACTACAACTAATGAAAAACTGTTTTTT.

This chain uses TRBV2 with TRBJ1-1; D is unresolved. Looked up from germline, CDR1 is SNHLY and CDR2 is FYNNEI. V was shortened by 2 bases and J by 5 bases, with 6 bases between the two germline ends. CDR3 length: 12 amino acids. DNA of the CDR3: TGTGCCAGCAGTGAAATAAGGACTGAAGCTTTCTTT. This gives the protein CASSEIRTEAFF.

V gene TRBV7-9 combines with J gene TRBJ1-4, with unresolved D. This CDR3 has 14 amino acids. The V gene lost 3 bases and the J gene lost 8 bases, with 13 bases spanning the gap. Germline lookup yields CDR1 SEHNR and CDR2 FQNEAQ (reference sequence). The CDR3 DNA reads TGTGCCAGCAGCTTCAAGCGGTCGGGAGAAAAACTGTTTTTT. Its protein is CASSFKRSGEKLFF. Variable domain in full (rest from reference TRBV7-9 and TRBJ1-4): DTGVSQNPRHKITKRGQNVTFRCDPISEHNRLYWYRQTLGQGPEFLTYFQNEAQLEKSRLLSDRFSAERPKGSFSTLEIQRTEQGDSAMYLCASSFKRSGEKLFFGSGTQLSVL.

This sequence joins TRBV27 and TRBJ1-5; no clear D. Germline CDR1 and CDR2: MNHEY and SMNVEV (reference sequence). This CDR3 contains 13 residues. Trimming stripped 2 bases from V and 6 bases from J, with 8 bases between. This chain's CDR3 is CASSLSGVQPQHF. As DNA, the CDR3 is TGTGCCAGCAGTTTAAGTGGGGTTCAGCCCCAGCATTTT.